This T cell receptor beta chain comes out of a study of cytomegalovirus exposure and HLA in healthy donors. Study overall: An earlier analysis identified 120 million or so unique TCR beta sequences in about 180 million T cells.

Researchers ran the PCR with 60 Vbeta and 13 Jbeta primers. TCRdb's table, derived via immunoSEQ multiplex PCR, lists solely in-frame clones and lacks some. This repertoire shows some 71,000 clones, 60% to 70% found once; its top ten account for 7.5% to 8%. Study-level points and caveats: Relative to the approximately 680-donor mean, N-insertions were reportedly fewer in an Asian-associated ancestry cluster in a later analysis.

Germline CDR1 and CDR2: MNHNS and SASEGT. Germline trimming cut 6 bases from V and 1 base from J; bases unmatched to any gene: 6. The CDR3 is 14 residues long. This clone was seen only a few times. Antigen specificity is unknown. This sample includes further DNA sequences coding for the same CDR3. All donors participated as healthy donors of bone marrow. The sequencing sample was made of PBMCs. This chain links TRBV6-1 with TRBJ2-7, with 7 bases fitting TRBD1. The receptor was isolated from a man between 40 and 49 years old in good health and CMV-seropositive. DNA for the CDR3: TGTGCCAGCAGGCCGACAGGGAGATCCTACGAGCAGTACTTC. This encodes CASRPTGRSYEQYF.